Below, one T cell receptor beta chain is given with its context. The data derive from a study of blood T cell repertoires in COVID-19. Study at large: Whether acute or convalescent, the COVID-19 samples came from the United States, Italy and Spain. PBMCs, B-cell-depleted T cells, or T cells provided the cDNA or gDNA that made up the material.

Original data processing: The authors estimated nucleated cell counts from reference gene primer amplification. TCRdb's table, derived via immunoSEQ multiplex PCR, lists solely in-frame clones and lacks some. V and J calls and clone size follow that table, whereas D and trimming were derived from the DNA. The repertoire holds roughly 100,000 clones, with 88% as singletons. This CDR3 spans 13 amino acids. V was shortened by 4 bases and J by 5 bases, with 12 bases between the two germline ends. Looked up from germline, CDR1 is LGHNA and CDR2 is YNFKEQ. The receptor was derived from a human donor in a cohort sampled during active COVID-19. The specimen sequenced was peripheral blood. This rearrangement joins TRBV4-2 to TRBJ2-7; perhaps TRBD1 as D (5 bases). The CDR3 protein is CASSPSSGNEQYF. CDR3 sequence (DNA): TGTGCCAGCAGCCCTTCCTCAGGGAACGAGCAGTACTTC.